These T cell receptor beta chains were read from a single sample in a study of T cell clones after liver transplantation. Only in-frame clones appear in the TCRdb table, and some are missing; sequencing was by immunoSEQ multiplex PCR. The sample holds some 15,000 clones, nearly 95% seen once. The sample was CD8+ T cells from blood, taken before liver transplant. These TCRs come from a human donor who received a liver transplant. Both conserved end residues are part of each CDR3. The order of the fields is clone size, V gene, D gene, J gene, CDR3 DNA, CDR3 protein. The D gene is left open where the match is weak. Clone size appears in some rows only: once, few, many, or a class for an expanded clone.

>.|TRBV9|TRBD1|TRBJ2-5
TGTGCCAGCAGCGTAGAGGGGACAGGGGGCAGAGAGACCCAGTACTTC
CASSVEGTGGRETQYF
>.|TRBV7-6|.|TRBJ2-7
TGTGCCAGCAGCTTAGGACTAGGCTACGAGCAGTACTTC
CASSLGLGYEQYF
>.|TRBV25-1|TRBD2|TRBJ2-3
TGTGCCAGCAGTGGAGCGGGAGGGCTCACAGATACGCAGTATTTT
CASSGAGGLTDTQYF
>.|TRBV6-5|.|TRBJ1-3
TGTGCCAGCCGGACGGCTGGAAACACCATATATTTT
CASRTAGNTIYF
>.|TRBV27|.|TRBJ1-1
TGTGCCAGCAGTTTATCACGGGCCGGCACTGAAGCTTTCTTT
CASSLSRAGTEAFF
>.|TRBV12-5|.|TRBJ2-5
TGTGCTAGTGGTTTTAACCAAGAGACCCAGTACTTC
CASGFNQETQYF
>.|TRBV4-3|TRBD2|TRBJ2-7
TGCGCCAGCAGCCAAGATAGCGGGAGCTACGAGCAGTACTTC
CASSQDSGSYEQYF
>.|TRBV15|TRBD1|TRBJ1-2
TGTGCCACCAGCAGAGATCGATCAGGGGGCGGTGGCTACACCTTC
CATSRDRSGGGGYTF
>.|TRBV14|.|TRBJ2-2
TGTGCCAGCAGCCAAGCTAACTACGATATTACCGGGGAGCTGTTTTTT
CASSQANYDITGELFF
>once|TRBV28|.|TRBJ1-2
TGTGCCAGCAGTTTGCCCCTACCAGGGAGTGGTGGCTACACCTTC
CASSLPLPGSGGYTF
>.|TRBV4-3|TRBD2|TRBJ2-7
TGCGCCAGCAGCCAAGGGACTAGCGGAACCTACGAGCAGTACTTC
CASSQGTSGTYEQYF
>.|TRBV27|.|TRBJ2-6
TGTGCCAGCAGTTTATTAGGCAGGGAGGGGGCCAACGTCCTGACTTTC
CASSLLGREGANVLTF
>.|TRBV7-9|.|TRBJ1-2
TGTGCCAGCAGCTTAGTTGCTCGCTATGGCTACACCTTC
CASSLVARYGYTF
>.|TRBV11-3|TRBD1|TRBJ1-2
TGTGCCAGCAGCCCTCAGACAGGGGGCGGCTATGGCTACACCTTC
CASSPQTGGGYGYTF
>.|TRBV19|.|TRBJ1-5
TGTGCCAGTAGTGAGGCCGTACCTGGGGTTCAGCCCCAGCATTTT
CASSEAVPGVQPQHF
>.|TRBV30|.|TRBJ2-7
TGTGCCTGGAGTGTACTGTTGACTGTTGACGAGCAGTACTTC
CAWSVLLTVDEQYF
>.|TRBV4-3|TRBD2|TRBJ2-7
TGCGCCAGCAGCCAAGGACTAGCGGGAGTCTACGAGCAGTACTTC
CASSQGLAGVYEQYF
>.|TRBV28|TRBD2|TRBJ2-7
TGTGCCAGCAGTTCCATCCTTGGGACTAACTCCTACGAGCAGTACTTC
CASSSILGTNSYEQYF
>.|TRBV4-2|.|TRBJ2-1
TGTGCCAGCAGCCAAGTCCCACGGGAGTATCACAATGAGCAGTTCTTC
CASSQVPREYHNEQFF
>.|TRBV4-3|TRBD2|TRBJ2-1
TGCGCCAGCAGCCAAGGGACTAGCGGTTATGAGCAGTTCTTC
CASSQGTSGYEQFF
>once|TRBV11-2|TRBD2|TRBJ2-1
TGTGCCAGCAGCCCCTTCCCGGGAGGGACCTACAATGAGCAGTTCTTC
CASSPFPGGTYNEQFF
>.|TRBV5-5|.|TRBJ2-5
TGTGCCAGCAGCTTGGCGGAGACGTACCAAGAGACCCAGTACTTC
CASSLAETYQETQYF
>.|TRBV27|TRBD2|TRBJ2-7
TGTGCCAGCAGTTGGACTAGCGGGAGTGGGGAGCAGTACTTC
CASSWTSGSGEQYF
>.|TRBV28|.|TRBJ1-5
TGTGCCAGCAGCCTCGACAGCCTCTATCAGCCCCAGCATTTT
CASSLDSLYQPQHF
>once|TRBV7-6|TRBD2|TRBJ2-7
TGTGCCAGCAGCTTAGGCAGCGGGAGTGGCTACGAGCAGTACTTC
CASSLGSGSGYEQYF
>.|TRBV30|.|TRBJ1-2
TGTGCCTGGAGCCTGGGGGGAATTGTCTATGGCTACACCTTC
CAWSLGGIVYGYTF
>.|TRBV11-3|.|TRBJ2-7
TGTGCCAGCAGCTCCTGGTACGAGCAGTACTTC
CASSSWYEQYF
>.|TRBV9|.|TRBJ2-3
TGTGCCAGCAGCCCTAGTGGCCTAGCGAGAGATACGCAGTATTTT
CASSPSGLARDTQYF
>.|TRBV9|.|TRBJ2-7
TGTGCCAGCAGCCCAGGCGGGGTTTTCATTCACGAGCAGTACTTC
CASSPGGVFIHEQYF
>.|TRBV9|TRBD2|TRBJ2-7
TGTGCCAGCAGCGCCCGACTAGCGGGAGCAGGAGGCGAGCAGTACTTC
CASSARLAGAGGEQYF
>.|TRBV5-8|.|TRBJ2-7
TGTGCCAGCAGCTTGGACGCGGACGAGCAGTACTTC
CASSLDADEQYF
>.|TRBV29-1|.|TRBJ2-3
TGCAGCGTTGTATACTCAGAGGATACGCAGTATTTT
CSVVYSEDTQYF
>.|TRBV11-3|.|TRBJ2-7
TGTGCCAGCAGCTTAGTCGGGCAGGGCTACGAGCAGTACTTC
CASSLVGQGYEQYF
>.|TRBV29-1|.|TRBJ2-1
TGCAGCGTGGGGTCAGGCGGAGGCGGGAATGAGCAGTTCTTC
CSVGSGGGGNEQFF
>.|TRBV6-5|.|TRBJ2-1
TGTGCCAGCAGTTATTCTCGAGCGAATGAGCAGTTCTTC
CASSYSRANEQFF
>.|TRBV6-6|.|TRBJ2-7
TGTGCCAGCAGTTACGATTGGTACGAGCAGTACTTC
CASSYDWYEQYF
>.|TRBV7-8|.|TRBJ2-7
TGTGCCAGCAGCATCGCCCAGGGCCCCTCCTACGAGCAGTACTTC
CASSIAQGPSYEQYF
>.|TRBV19|.|TRBJ2-2
TGTGCCAGTAGTGAGTACACCGGGGAGCTGTTTTTT
CASSEYTGELFF
>.|TRBV19|.|TRBJ2-1
TGTGCCAGTAGTATGATGGTTTTCGGTGAGCAGTTCTTC
CASSMMVFGEQFF
>.|TRBV27|TRBD1|TRBJ1-3
TGTGCCAGCAGTTTATTCTCAGGGGGCTCTGGAAACACCATATATTTT
CASSLFSGGSGNTIYF
>.|TRBV27|.|TRBJ2-5
TGTGCCAGCACCAACCTAGGGGGGGCGGAGACCCAGTACTTC
CASTNLGGAETQYF
>.|TRBV18|.|TRBJ1-1
TGTGCCAGCTCACAACAGGGTAAGAAAAGGGACACTGAAGCTTTCTTT
CASSQQGKKRDTEAFF
>.|TRBV30|.|TRBJ1-1
TGTGCCTGGAGTGTGGGGGGACGGACTGAAGCTTTCTTT
CAWSVGGRTEAFF
>.|TRBV6-5|.|TRBJ1-1
TGTGCCAGCAGCCTCGACAGGAACACTGAAGCTTTCTTT
CASSLDRNTEAFF
>.|TRBV27|.|TRBJ2-7
TGTGCCAGCAGTTTACTCGGGAAAAACTACGAGCAGTACTTC
CASSLLGKNYEQYF
>.|TRBV6-1|.|TRBJ2-5
TGTGCCAGCAGTGAAGGGACGGGTAGCGAAGAGACCCAGTACTTC
CASSEGTGSEETQYF
>.|TRBV11-2|.|TRBJ1-5
TGTGCCAGCAGCACTAGCGGAGTGGGTAGCAATCAGCCCCAGCATTTT
CASSTSGVGSNQPQHF
>once|TRBV9|TRBD2|TRBJ2-1
TGTGCCAGCAGCGTACGGCTAGCGGGAGAGGTTGAGCAGTTCTTC
CASSVRLAGEVEQFF
>.|TRBV5-1|TRBD1|TRBJ1-1
TGCGCCAGCAGCCCGGGACAGGGCGGGTTTACTGAAGCTTTCTTT
CASSPGQGGFTEAFF
>.|TRBV15|.|TRBJ1-4
TGTGCCACCAGCAGAGATGCATTGCCGGCAGGGCGTAATGAAAAACTGTTTTTT
CATSRDALPAGRNEKLFF
>once|TRBV19|TRBD2|TRBJ2-1
TGTGCCAGTAGTATAGATTGGGGACTAGGGAATGAGCAGTTCTTC
CASSIDWGLGNEQFF
>once|TRBV6-1|.|TRBJ2-3
TGTGCCAGCAGTGGCAGGGGAGGCACAGATACGCAGTATTTT
CASSGRGGTDTQYF
>.|TRBV4-1|.|TRBJ2-5
TGCGCCAGCAGCCAAGATCAGGAGGAGACCCAGTACTTC
CASSQDQEETQYF
>medium-sized|TRBV7-3|.|TRBJ2-1
TGTGCCAGCAGCCACGGGATCGGCGACAATGAGCAGTTCTTC
CASSHGIGDNEQFF
>once|TRBV27|TRBD2|TRBJ2-7
TGTGCCAGCAGACTAGCGGGAGACTTCTACGAGCAGTACTTC
CASRLAGDFYEQYF
>.|TRBV23-1|.|TRBJ1-2
TGCGCCAGCAGTCAATCGGAGGAGGTTTGTGATTCTGGCTACACCTTC
CASSQSEEVCDSGYTF
>.|TRBV9|TRBD2|TRBJ2-1
TGTGCCAGCAGCGTGCCAGCGACTAGCGGGAGCAATGAGCAGTTCTTC
CASSVPATSGSNEQFF
>.|TRBV7-6|.|TRBJ1-3
TGTGCCAGCACCACTCCAGAGTGGGGAACGGGAAACACCATATATTTT
CASTTPEWGTGNTIYF